The rows below give T cell receptor beta chains drawn from one sample of a study of immune evolution from preneoplasia to lung adenocarcinoma. The protocol was immunoSEQ multiplex PCR, while the TCRdb copy is restricted to in-frame clones and leaves out a portion. The sample lists a few thousand clones, 70% to 85% occurring once. The sequencing input was FFPE lung adenocarcinoma in situ tissue. These receptors were collected from a person aged 60-79 years with lung adenocarcinoma. The CDR3 runs from the conserved cysteine through the conserved F or W. The order of the fields is clone size, V gene, D gene, J gene, CDR3 protein, CDR3 DNA. A D gene is named only where the DNA matches it firmly. Clone size is shown for a subset of rows, as once, few, many or a class of expanded clone.

>.|TRBV30|.|TRBJ2-2
CAWSRVAWELFF
TGTGCCTGGAGCCGGGTTGCATGGGAGCTGTTTTTT
>.|TRBV6-1|TRBD2|TRBJ2-5
CASNQGGGPETQYF
TGTGCCAGCAATCAGGGCGGGGGTCCGGAGACCCAGTACTTC
>.|TRBV6-6|.|TRBJ1-5
CAHGPGYQPQHF
TGTGCCCACGGTCCGGGTTATCAGCCCCAGCATTTT
>.|TRBV7-9|TRBD1|TRBJ2-7
CASSSGQLSYEQYF
TGTGCCAGCAGCTCGGGACAGCTTTCCTACGAGCAGTACTTC
>.|TRBV4-1|TRBD2|TRBJ2-5
CASSQVPAGGPRQETQYF
TGCGCCAGCAGCCAAGTGCCAGCGGGGGGGCCGAGACAAGAGACCCAGTACTTC
>.|TRBV7-2|.|TRBJ1-6
CASSSGTLNSPLHF
TGTGCCAGCAGCTCCGGGACACTAAATTCACCCCTCCACTTT
>.|TRBV28|.|TRBJ2-4
CASSFEGAKNIQYF
TGTGCCAGCAGTTTCGAGGGGGCCAAAAACATTCAGTACTTC
>once|TRBV19|.|TRBJ1-3
CASTLEQGHSTGNTIYF
TGTGCCAGCACCCTAGAACAGGGCCACTCGACCGGAAACACCATATATTTT
>.|TRBV5-1|.|TRBJ2-1
CASSLGRSSYNEQFF
TGCGCCAGCAGCTTGGGCAGGAGCTCCTACAATGAGCAGTTCTTC
>.|TRBV7-2|.|TRBJ2-3
CASSRGRDTQYF
TGTGCCAGCAGCCGAGGGAGGGATACGCAGTATTTT
>.|TRBV5-1|.|TRBJ2-7
CASSFDTEIYEQYF
TGCGCCAGCAGCTTTGATACAGAGATCTACGAGCAGTACTTC
>.|TRBV5-1|.|TRBJ1-4
CASSLVGVREKLFF
TGCGCCAGCAGCTTGGTGGGGGTCCGGGAAAAACTGTTTTTT
>.|TRBV5-5|TRBD1|TRBJ2-5
CASSLGTGLQTQYF
TGTGCCAGCAGCTTGGGGACAGGGTTGCAGACCCAGTACTTC
>.|TRBV5-1|TRBD1|TRBJ1-1
CASSLYSGRGKYLNTEAFF
TGCGCCAGCAGCTTGTATAGCGGCAGGGGGAAATACTTAAACACTGAAGCTTTCTTT
>.|TRBV11-2|.|TRBJ2-7
CASSLAFVGSSDEQYF
TGTGCCAGCAGCTTAGCTTTCGTGGGATCGTCCGACGAGCAGTACTTC
>.|TRBV19|TRBD1|TRBJ2-2
CASSGGDRGLTGELFF
TGTGCCAGTAGTGGGGGGGACAGGGGGCTCACCGGGGAGCTGTTTTTT
>.|TRBV29-1|.|TRBJ2-2
CSVLRQTGELFF
TGCAGCGTTTTAAGACAAACCGGGGAGCTGTTTTTT
>.|TRBV11-3|TRBD2|TRBJ2-3
CASSLLSGGWADTQYF
TGTGCCAGCAGCTTGCTTAGCGGGGGTTGGGCAGATACGCAGTATTTT